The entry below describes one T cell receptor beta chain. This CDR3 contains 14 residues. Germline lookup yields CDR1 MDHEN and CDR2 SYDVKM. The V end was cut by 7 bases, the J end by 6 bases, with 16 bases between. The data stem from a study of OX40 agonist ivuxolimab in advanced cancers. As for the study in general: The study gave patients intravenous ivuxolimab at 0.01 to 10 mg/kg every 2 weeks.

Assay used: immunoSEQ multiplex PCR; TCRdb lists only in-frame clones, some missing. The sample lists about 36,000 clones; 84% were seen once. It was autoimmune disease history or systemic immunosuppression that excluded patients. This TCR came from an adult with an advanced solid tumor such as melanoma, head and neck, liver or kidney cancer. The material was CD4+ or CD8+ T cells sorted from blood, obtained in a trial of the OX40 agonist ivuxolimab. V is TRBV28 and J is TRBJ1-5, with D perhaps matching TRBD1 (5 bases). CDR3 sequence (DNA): TGTGCCAGCACCTTGTCAGGGAATACTCAGCCCCAGCATTTT. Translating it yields CASTLSGNTQPQHF.